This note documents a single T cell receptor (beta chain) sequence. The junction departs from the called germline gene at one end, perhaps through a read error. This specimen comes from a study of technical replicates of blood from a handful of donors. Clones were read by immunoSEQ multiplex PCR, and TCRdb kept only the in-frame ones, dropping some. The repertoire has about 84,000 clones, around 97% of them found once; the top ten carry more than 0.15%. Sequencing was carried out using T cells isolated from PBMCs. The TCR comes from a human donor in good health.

In DNA form, the CDR3 reads TGCGCCAGCGGCTTGACAGGGAAGGAACAAGCTTTCTTT. The encoded protein is CASGLTGKEQAFF. This sequence joins TRBV5-1 and TRBJ1-1; 7 nucleotides agree with TRBD1. There are 13 residues in the CDR3. Germline CDR1 reads SGHRS; CDR2 reads YFSETQ.